The sequence of this T cell receptor (beta chain) was determined in a study of kidney transplant recipient with SARS-CoV-2 infection (dated by TCRdb to about 2021). According to the germline V gene, CDR1 reads KGHDR and CDR2 reads SFDVKD. V and J are truncated by 3 bases and 10 bases respectively, leaving an intervening sequence of 12 bases. Its CDR3 holds 13 amino acids, cysteine through phenylalanine. Kept here is only the CDR3 DNA, which spans 39 bases and is read in frame from base 1. The sample's time point label is to be understood as: pre-pandemic baseline sample and day 111 after first positive SARS-CoV-2 test. Sequenced on an Illumina MiSeq. The peripheral T cell repertoire was profiled for human TCRbeta genes. In the paper's pipeline: Differential clonotype abundance was tested with beta-binomial modelling to account for variability over time. Clonotypes that had expanded were screened against the ImmuneCODE reference database of SARS-CoV-2-associated TCRs and mapped onto regions of the viral genome. Additional repertoire analyses were carried out for TRBV gene usage, CDR3 length, CDR3 amino acid overlap between time points, clonotype abundance distributions and Jaccard similarity. The public reads were run again by TCRdb, first through fastp at Q25 and then through MiXCR, and only productive beta chains were kept. Each entry is one CDR3 protein sequence, shown with its most common DNA and genes. The V and J calls here are based on TCRdb, not the publication. The sample table lists 200,000 to 300,000 distinct CDR3 sequences, 29% of them with a count of one. The ten largest make up roughly 7% of the sample.

This clonotype was counted at least ten times. No antigen is known for it. No base quality information exists; no much larger clone differs at one position. The sequence was obtained from a male patient between 25 and 39 years old who had COVID-19 and was a kidney transplant recipient. A transplant means some T cells may be of graft donor rather than patient origin. Here the chain combines TRBV24-1 and TRBJ1-5; too little of a D gene remains to name it. The input for sequencing was a blood sample, taken at baseline and on approximately day 120 from a kidney transplant recipient. The DNA sequence reads TGTGCCACCAGTGATATAGTGTCCGGTCCCCAGCATTTT. This yields the protein CATSDIVSGPQHF.